Listed here is a single TCR beta chain. Its specificity is unknown. The record originates from a study of T cell responses to AZD1222 COVID-19 vaccine. Libraries were prepared by immunoSEQ multiplex PCR; TCRdb keeps only in-frame clonotypes and omits some of them. The table shows 200,000 to 250,000 clones, with roughly 94% occurring only once. Germline-derived CDR1 and CDR2 are MDHEN and SYDVKM. This CDR3 comprises 12 residues. V lost 6 bases to trimming and J lost 3 bases, with 9 bases between them. General observations from the study: The donors showed a predominance of white British ancestry and of females, with possible underestimation of clonal diversity.

The chain employs TRBV28 and TRBJ2-7, with unresolved D. The sequencing used peripheral blood, collected 28 days after the second dose of the MenACWY control vaccine. The TCR originated in an adult who received the MenACWY meningococcal vaccine as a control. The CDR3 spells CASSPVFYEQYF. CDR3 nucleotide sequence: TGTGCCAGCAGCCCGGTCTTCTACGAGCAGTACTTC.